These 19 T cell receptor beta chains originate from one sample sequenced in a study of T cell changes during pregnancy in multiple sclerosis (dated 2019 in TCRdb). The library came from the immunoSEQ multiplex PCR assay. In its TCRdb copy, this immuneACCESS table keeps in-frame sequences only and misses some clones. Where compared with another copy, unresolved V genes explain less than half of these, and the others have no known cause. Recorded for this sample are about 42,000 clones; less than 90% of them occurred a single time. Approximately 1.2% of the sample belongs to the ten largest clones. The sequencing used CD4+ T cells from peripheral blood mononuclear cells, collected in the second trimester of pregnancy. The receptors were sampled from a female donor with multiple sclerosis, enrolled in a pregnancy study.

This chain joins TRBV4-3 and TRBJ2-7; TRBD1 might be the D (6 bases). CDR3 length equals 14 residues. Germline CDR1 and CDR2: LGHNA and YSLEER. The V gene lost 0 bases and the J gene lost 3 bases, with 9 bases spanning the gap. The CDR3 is CASSQESGVYEQYF. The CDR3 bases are TGCGCCAGCAGCCAAGAGTCAGGGGTCTACGAGCAGTACTTC.

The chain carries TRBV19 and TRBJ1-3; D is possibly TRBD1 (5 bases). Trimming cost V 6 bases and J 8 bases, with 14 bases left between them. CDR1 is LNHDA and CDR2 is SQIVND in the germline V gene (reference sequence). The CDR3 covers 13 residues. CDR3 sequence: CASSQLGGDTIYF. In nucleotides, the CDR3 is TGTGCCAGTAGCCAACTCGGAGGGGACACCATATATTTT.

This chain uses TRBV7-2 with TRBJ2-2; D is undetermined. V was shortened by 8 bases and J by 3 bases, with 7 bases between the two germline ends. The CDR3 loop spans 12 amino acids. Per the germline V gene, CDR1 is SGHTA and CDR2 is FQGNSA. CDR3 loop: CASSRYTGELFF. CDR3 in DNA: TGTGCCAGCTCGCGATACACCGGGGAGCTGTTTTTT.

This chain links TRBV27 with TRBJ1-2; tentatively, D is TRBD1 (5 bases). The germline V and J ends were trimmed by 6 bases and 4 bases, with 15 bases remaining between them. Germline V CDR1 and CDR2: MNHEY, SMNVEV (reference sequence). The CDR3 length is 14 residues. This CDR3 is CASSLGAGIYGYTF. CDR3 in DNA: TGTGCCAGCAGCCTTGGCGCAGGGATCTATGGCTACACCTTC.

CDR3 bases: TGTGCCAGCAGCTATCTGGGACAGGGGGCCGGTGAGCAGTACTTC. Translation: CASSYLGQGAGEQYF. V and J are TRBV14 and TRBJ2-7, with TRBD1 matching over 12 bases. The germline gives CDR1 SGHDN, CDR2 FVKESK. This CDR3 comprises 15 residues. Germline trimming cut 5 bases from V and 7 bases from J; bases unmatched to any gene: 9.

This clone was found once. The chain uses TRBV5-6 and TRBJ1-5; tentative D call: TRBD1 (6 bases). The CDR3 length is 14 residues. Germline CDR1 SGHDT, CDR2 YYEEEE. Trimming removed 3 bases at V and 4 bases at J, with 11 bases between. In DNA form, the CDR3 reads TGTGCCAGCAGCTCCGGACAGCATAATCAGCCCCAGCATTTT. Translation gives CASSSGQHNQPQHF. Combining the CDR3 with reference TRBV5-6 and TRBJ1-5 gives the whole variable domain DAGVTQSPTHLIKTRGQQVTLRCSPKSGHDTVSWYQQALGQGPQFIFQYYEEEERQRGNFPDRFSGHQFPNYSSELNVNALLLGDSALYLCASSSGQHNQPQHFGDGTRLSIL.

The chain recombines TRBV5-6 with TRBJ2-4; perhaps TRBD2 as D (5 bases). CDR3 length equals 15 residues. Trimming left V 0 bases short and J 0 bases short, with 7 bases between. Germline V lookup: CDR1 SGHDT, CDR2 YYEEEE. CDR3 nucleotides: TGTGCCAGCAGCTTGGCGGGGATAGCCAAAAACATTCAGTACTTC. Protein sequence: CASSLAGIAKNIQYF. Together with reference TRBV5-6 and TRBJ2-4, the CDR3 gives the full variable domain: DAGVTQSPTHLIKTRGQQVTLRCSPKSGHDTVSWYQQALGQGPQFIFQYYEEEERQRGNFPDRFSGHQFPNYSSELNVNALLLGDSALYLCASSLAGIAKNIQYFGAGTRLSVL.

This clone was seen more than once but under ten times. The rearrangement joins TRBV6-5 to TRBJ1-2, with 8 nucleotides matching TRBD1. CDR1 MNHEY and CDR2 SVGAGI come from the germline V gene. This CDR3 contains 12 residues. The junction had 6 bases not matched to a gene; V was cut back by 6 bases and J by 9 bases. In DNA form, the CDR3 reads TGTGCCAGCAGCCCCGGACAGGGTCGCTACACCTTC. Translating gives CASSPGQGRYTF.

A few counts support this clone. The CDR3 bases are TGTGCCAGCAGTTTGGCTGGACAGGGGGCCCCTGGGGCCAACGTCCTGACTTTC. Protein product: CASSLAGQGAPGANVLTF. The chain uses TRBV27 and TRBJ2-6, with 11 bases lining up with TRBD1. The V segment lost 3 bases and the J segment 2 bases; nucleotides outside the gene matches: 6. CDR3 length: 18 amino acids. The germline V gene has CDR1 MNHEY and CDR2 SMNVEV (reference sequence).

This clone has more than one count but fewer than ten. The CDR3 is CASSYGSGRNTIYF. The CDR3 DNA reads TGTGCCAGCAGTTACGGGTCAGGGAGGAACACCATATATTTT. This chain uses TRBV6-5 with TRBJ1-3; D may be TRBD1 (5 bases). In germline, CDR1 is MNHEY, CDR2 SVGAGI. The CDR3 length is 14 residues. V shed 2 bases and J shed 7 bases, with 12 bases lying between them.

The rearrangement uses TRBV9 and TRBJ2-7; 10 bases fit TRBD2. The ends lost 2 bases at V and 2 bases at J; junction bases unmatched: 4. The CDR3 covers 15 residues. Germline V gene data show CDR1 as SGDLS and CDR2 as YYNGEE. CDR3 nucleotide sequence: TGTGCCAGCAGCGTGGGGACTAGCGCCACCTACGAGCAGTACTTC. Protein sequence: CASSVGTSATYEQYF.

This chain's CDR3 is CASSLSTTGTIEAFF. CDR3 bases: TGTGCCAGCAGTTTATCAACGACAGGAACCATTGAAGCTTTCTTT. The rearrangement links TRBV28 to TRBJ1-1; D is perhaps TRBD1 (6 bases). Trimming removed 1 base at V and 7 bases at J, with 16 bases between. Germline V lookup: CDR1 MDHEN, CDR2 SYDVKM. CDR3 length equals 15 residues. The variable domain in full, completed from reference TRBV28 and TRBJ1-1, reads DVKVTQSSRYLVKRTGEKVFLECVQDMDHENMFWYRQDPGLGLRLIYFSYDVKMKEKGDIPEGYSVSREKKERFSLILESASTNQTSMYLCASSLSTTGTIEAFFGQGTRLTVV.

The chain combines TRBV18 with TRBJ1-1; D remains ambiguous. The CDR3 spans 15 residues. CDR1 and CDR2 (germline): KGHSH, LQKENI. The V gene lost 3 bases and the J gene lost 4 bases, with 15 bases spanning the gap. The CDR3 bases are TGTGCCAGCTCACCCAGTTATCAGGATAGCACTGAAGCTTTCTTT. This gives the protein CASSPSYQDSTEAFF.

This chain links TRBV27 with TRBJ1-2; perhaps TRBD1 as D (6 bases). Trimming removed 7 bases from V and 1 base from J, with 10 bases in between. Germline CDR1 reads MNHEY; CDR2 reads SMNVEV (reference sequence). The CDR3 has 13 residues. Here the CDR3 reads CASKGQFNYGYTF. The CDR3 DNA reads TGTGCCAGCAAAGGACAGTTTAACTATGGCTACACCTTC.

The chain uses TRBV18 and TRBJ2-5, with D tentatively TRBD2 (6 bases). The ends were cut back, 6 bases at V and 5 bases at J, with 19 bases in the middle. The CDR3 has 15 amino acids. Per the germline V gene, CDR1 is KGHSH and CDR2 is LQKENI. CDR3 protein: CASSVTRGGQETQYF. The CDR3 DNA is TGTGCCAGCTCCGTTACCCGGGGAGGTCAGGAGACCCAGTACTTC.

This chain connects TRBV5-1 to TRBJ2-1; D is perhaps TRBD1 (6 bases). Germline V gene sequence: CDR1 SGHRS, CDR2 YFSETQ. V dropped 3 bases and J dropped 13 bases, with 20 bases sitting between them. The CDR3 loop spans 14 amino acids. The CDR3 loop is CASSWGHGRFQQFF. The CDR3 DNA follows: TGCGCCAGCAGCTGGGGACACGGGCGGTTCCAACAGTTCTTC.

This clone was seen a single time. The CDR3: CASRTLYTGELFF. The CDR3, as DNA: TGTGCCAGCAGAACTCTCTACACCGGGGAGCTGTTTTTT. The chain links TRBV6-1 to TRBJ2-2; D is undetermined. The CDR3 extends over 13 amino acids. The germline gives CDR1 MNHNS, CDR2 SASEGT. V lost 6 bases to trimming and J lost 3 bases, with 8 bases between them.

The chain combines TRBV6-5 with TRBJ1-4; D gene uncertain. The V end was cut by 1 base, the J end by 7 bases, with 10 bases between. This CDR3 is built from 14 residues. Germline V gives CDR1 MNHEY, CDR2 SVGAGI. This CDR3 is CASSYWEGGEKLFF. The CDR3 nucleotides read TGTGCCAGCAGTTACTGGGAGGGCGGTGAAAAACTGTTTTTT.

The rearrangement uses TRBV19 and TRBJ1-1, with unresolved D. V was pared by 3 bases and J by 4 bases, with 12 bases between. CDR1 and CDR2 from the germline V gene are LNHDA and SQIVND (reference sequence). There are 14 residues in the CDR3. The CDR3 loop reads CASSMYGVSTEAFF. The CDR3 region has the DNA TGTGCCAGTAGTATGTATGGAGTTAGCACTGAAGCTTTCTTT.